This TCR beta chain originates from a study of shared clonotypes between healthy human individuals. Across the whole study: CD8 memory received one plate per donor, CD8 naive two, CD4 memory three and CD4 naive three.

Regarding this clone: The antigen remains undetermined.

Naive CD8 populations comprised CD45RO-negative cells positively selected for CCR7, excluding terminally differentiated effector memory CD45RA+ cells. Broader study findings: Generally, naive subsets (rather than memory subsets) showed larger estimated richness.

Trimming stripped 4 bases from V and 1 base from J, with 13 bases between. The CDR3 is 16 amino acids. Germline-derived CDR1 and CDR2 are MGHDK and SYGVNS. Deep was the level used in running the assay. Clones were read by immunoSEQ multiplex PCR, and TCRdb kept only the in-frame ones, dropping some. Of roughly 2.1 million clones in the sample, 90% to 95% are singletons; the top ten hold more than 1.5%. The clonotype comes from a man aged 18 to 30 in good health. Some clones in this sample may be carry-over from other donors' samples. The rearrangement joins TRBV25-1 to TRBJ2-2; no reliable D call. The specimen was naive CD8+ T cells from PBMCs. In nucleotides, the CDR3 is TGTGCCAGCAGTGGATTGTACCTGCTGAACACCGGGGAGCTGTTTTTT. Protein: CASSGLYLLNTGELFF. Looking up the rest from reference TRBV25-1 and TRBJ2-2 gives the full variable domain: EADIYQTPRYLVIGTGKKITLECSQTMGHDKMYWYQQDPGMELHLIHYSYGVNSTEKGDLSSESTVSRIRTEHFPLTLESARPSHTSQYLCASSGLYLLNTGELFFGEGSRLTVL.